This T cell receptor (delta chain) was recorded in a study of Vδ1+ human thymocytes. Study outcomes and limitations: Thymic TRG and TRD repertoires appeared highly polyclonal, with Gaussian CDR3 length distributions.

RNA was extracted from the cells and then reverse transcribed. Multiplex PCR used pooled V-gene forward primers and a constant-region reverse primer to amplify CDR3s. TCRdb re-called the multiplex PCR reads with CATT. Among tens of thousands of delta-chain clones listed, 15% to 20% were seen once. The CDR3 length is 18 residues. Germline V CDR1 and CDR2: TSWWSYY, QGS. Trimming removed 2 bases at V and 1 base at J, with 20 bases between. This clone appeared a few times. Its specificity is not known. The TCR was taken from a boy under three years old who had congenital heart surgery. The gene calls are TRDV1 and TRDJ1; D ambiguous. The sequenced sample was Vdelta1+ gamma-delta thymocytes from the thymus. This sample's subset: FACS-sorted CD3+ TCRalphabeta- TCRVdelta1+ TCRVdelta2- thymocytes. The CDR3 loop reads CALGEGTEPTVATDKLIF. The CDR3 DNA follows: TGTGCTCTTGGGGAAGGTACGGAACCCACGGTCGCCACCGATAAACTCATCTTT.